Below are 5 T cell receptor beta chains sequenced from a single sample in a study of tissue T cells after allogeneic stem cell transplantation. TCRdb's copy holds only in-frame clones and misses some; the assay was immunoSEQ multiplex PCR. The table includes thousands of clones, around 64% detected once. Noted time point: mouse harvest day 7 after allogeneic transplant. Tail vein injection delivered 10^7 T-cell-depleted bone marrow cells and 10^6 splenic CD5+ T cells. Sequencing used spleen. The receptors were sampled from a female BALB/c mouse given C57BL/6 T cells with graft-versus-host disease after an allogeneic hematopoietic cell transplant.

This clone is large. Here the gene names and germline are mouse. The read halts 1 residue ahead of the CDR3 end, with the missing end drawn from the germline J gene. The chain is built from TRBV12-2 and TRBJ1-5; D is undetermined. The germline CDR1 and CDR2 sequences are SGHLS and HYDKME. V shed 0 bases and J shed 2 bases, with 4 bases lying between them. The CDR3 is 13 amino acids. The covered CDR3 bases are TGTGCCAGCTCTCTCCCAGACAACCAGGCTCCGCTT. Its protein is CASSLPDNQAPL. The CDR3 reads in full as CASSLPDNQAPLF.

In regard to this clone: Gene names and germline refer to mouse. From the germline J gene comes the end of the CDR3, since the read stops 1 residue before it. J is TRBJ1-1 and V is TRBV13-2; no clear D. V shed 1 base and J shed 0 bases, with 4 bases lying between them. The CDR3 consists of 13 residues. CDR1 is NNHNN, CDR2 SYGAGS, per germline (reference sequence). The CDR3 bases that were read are TGTGCCAGCGGTGATCCATCAAACACAGAAGTCTTC. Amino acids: CASGDPSNTEVF. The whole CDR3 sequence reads CASGDPSNTEVFF.

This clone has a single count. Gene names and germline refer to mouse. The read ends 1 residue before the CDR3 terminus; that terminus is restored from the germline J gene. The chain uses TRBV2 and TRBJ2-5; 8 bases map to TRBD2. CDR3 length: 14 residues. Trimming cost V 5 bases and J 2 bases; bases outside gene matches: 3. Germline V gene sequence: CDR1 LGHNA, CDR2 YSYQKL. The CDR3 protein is CASSWDWSQDTQYF. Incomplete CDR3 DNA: TGTGCCAGCAGCTGGGACTGGAGCCAAGACACCCAGTAC.

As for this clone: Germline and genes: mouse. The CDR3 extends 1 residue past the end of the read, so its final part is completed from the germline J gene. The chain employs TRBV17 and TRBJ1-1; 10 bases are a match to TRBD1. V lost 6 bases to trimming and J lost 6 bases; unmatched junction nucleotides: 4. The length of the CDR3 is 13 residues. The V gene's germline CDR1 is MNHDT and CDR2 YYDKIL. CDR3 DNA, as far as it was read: TGTGCTAGCAGACGGGACAGGGGTGCAGAAGTCTTC. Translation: CASRRDRGAEVF. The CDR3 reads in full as CASRRDRGAEVFF.

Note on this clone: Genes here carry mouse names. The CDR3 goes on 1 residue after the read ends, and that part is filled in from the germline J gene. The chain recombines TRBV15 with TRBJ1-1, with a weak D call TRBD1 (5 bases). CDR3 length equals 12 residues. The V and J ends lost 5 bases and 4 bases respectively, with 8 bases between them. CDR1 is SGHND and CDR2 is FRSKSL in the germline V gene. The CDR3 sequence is CASSMDTTEVFF. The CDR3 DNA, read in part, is TGTGCCAGCAGTATGGACACCACAGAAGTCTTC.